The clone carrying this TCR beta chain appeared once. With 2 bases removed from V and 5 bases from J, the gap between germline ends came to 6 bases. There are 12 residues in the CDR3. CDR1 and CDR2 (germline): MNHEY, SVGAGI. Measured with immunoSEQ multiplex PCR; TCRdb has only the in-frame clones, and not every one. The table lists under 100,000 clones, 90% to 95% of them singletons, with 1.1% in the top ten. The data belong to a study of T cell changes during pregnancy in multiple sclerosis. The sequenced sample was peripheral blood, obtained in the second trimester of pregnancy. The chain has TRBV6-5 and TRBJ1-1; no firm D call. The sequence was obtained from a female donor with multiple sclerosis, enrolled in a pregnancy study. CDR3 loop: CASSYGGTEAFF. For the CDR3, the DNA is TGTGCCAGCAGTTACGGAGGGACTGAAGCTTTCTTT.